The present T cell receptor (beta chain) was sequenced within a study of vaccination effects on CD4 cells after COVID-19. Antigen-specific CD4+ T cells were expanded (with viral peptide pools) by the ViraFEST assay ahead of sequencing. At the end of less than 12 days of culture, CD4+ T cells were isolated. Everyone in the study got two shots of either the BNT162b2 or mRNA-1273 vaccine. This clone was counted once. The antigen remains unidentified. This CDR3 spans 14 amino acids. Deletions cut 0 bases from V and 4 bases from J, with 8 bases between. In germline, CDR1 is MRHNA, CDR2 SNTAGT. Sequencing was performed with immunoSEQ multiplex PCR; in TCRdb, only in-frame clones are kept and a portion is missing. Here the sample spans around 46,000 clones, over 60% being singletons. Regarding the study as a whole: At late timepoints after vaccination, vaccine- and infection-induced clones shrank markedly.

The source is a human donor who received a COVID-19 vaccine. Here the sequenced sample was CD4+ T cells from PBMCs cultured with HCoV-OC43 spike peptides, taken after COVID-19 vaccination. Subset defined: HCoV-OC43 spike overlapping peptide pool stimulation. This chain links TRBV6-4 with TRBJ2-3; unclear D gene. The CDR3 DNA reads TGTGCCAGCAGTGACTCGAATCCCCCAGATACGCAGTATTTT. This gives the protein CASSDSNPPDTQYF.